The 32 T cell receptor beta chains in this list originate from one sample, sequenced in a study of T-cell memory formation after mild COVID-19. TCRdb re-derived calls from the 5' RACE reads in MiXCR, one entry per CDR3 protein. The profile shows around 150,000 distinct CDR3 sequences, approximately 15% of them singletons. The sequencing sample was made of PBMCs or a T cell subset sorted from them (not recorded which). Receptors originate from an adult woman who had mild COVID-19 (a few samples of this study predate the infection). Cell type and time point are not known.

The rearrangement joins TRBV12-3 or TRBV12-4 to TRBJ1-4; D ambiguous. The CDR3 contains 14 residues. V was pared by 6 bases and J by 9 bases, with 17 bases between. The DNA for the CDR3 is TGTGCCAGCAGCGAGGACGGCCCAATCCAAAAACTGTTTTTT. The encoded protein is CASSEDGPIQKLFF.

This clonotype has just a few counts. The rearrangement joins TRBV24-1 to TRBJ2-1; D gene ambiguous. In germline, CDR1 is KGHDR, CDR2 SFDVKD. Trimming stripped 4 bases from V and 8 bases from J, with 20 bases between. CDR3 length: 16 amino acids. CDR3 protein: CATSDPDARSRDEQFF. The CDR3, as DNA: TGTGCCACCAGTGACCCGGACGCTCGCTCAAGGGATGAGCAGTTCTTC.

The CDR3 protein is CSAPRTDSYNEQFF. As DNA, the CDR3 is TGCAGTGCACCCCGGACAGACTCCTACAATGAGCAGTTCTTC. This rearrangement joins TRBV20-1 to TRBJ2-1, with D perhaps matching TRBD1 (6 bases). The CDR3 is 14 amino acids. V was cut by 6 bases and J by 0 bases, with 12 bases left in between. CDR1 is DFQATT and CDR2 is SNEGSKA in the germline V gene (reference sequence).

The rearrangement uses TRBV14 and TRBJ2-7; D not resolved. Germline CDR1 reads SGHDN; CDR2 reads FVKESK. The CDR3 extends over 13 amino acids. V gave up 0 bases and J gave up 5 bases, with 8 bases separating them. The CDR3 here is CASSQDIQDEQYF. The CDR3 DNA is TGTGCCAGCAGCCAAGATATCCAAGACGAGCAGTACTTC.

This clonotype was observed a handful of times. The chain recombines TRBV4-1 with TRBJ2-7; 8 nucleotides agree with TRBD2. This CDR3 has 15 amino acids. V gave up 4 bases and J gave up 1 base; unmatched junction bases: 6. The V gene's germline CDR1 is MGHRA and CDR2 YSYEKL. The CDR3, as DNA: TGCGCCAGCAGCCGCACGGTAGCGGGGTCCTACGAGCAGTACTTC. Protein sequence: CASSRTVAGSYEQYF.

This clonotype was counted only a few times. CDR3 amino acids: CATSDPGGWNEQFF. CDR3 nucleotide sequence: TGTGCCACCAGTGACCCCGGGGGTTGGAATGAGCAGTTCTTC. V is TRBV24-1 and J is TRBJ2-1, with D possibly TRBD2 on 6 matching bases. CDR1 is KGHDR and CDR2 is SFDVKD in the germline V gene. V was clipped by 4 bases and J by 7 bases, with 13 bases between them. The CDR3 extends over 14 amino acids.

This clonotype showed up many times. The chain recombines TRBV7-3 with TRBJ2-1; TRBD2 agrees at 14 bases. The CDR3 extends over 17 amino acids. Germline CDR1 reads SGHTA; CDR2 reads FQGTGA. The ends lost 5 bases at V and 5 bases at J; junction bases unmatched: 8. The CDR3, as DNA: TGTGCCAGCAGCCCTCAGGGACTAGCGGGGGTCGACAATGAGCAGTTCTTC. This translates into CASSPQGLAGVDNEQFF.

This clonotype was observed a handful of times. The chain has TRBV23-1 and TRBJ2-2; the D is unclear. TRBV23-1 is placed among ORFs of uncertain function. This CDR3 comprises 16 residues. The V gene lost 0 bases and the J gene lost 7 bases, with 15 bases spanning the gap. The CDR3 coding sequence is TGCGCCAGCAGTCAATCGGGTCCGGGCTCTGACGGGGAGCTGTTTTTT. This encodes CASSQSGPGSDGELFF.

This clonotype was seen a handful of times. This CDR3 is CASSVGDRGSYEQFF. In DNA, the CDR3 is TGTGCCAGCAGTGTGGGGGACAGGGGTAGCTATGAGCAGTTCTTC. The chain uses TRBV2 and TRBJ2-1, with TRBD1 matching 10 bases. J lost 8 bases, V lost 4 bases, and 8 bases had no gene match. This CDR3 has 15 residues. Germline CDR1 and CDR2: SNHLY and FYNNEI.

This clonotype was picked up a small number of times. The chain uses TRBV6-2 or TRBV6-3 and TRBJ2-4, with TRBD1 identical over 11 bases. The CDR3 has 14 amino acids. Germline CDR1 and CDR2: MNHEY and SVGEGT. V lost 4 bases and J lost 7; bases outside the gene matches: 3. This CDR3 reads CASSWGDRGNIQYF. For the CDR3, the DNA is TGTGCCAGCAGTTGGGGGGACAGGGGGAACATTCAGTACTTC.

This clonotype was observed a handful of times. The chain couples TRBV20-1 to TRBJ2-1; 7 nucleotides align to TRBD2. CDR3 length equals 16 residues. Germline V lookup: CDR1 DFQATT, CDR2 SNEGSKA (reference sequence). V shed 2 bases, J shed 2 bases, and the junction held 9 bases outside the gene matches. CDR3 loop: CSARHFGEGPYNEQFF. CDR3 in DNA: TGCAGTGCTAGACACTTTGGGGAGGGCCCCTACAATGAGCAGTTCTTC.

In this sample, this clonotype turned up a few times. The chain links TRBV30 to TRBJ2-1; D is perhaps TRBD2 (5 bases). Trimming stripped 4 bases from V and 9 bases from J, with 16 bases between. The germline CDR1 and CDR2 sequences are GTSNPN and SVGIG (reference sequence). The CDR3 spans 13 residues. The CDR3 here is CAWTHGLLREQFF. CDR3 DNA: TGTGCCTGGACCCACGGACTGCTGCGTGAGCAGTTCTTC.

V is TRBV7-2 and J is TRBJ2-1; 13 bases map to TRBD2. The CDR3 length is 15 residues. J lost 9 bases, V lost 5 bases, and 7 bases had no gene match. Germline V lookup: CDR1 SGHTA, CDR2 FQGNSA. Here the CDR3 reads CASSRGLAGEGEQFF. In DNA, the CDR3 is TGTGCCAGCAGCCGTGGACTAGCGGGAGAGGGTGAGCAGTTCTTC.

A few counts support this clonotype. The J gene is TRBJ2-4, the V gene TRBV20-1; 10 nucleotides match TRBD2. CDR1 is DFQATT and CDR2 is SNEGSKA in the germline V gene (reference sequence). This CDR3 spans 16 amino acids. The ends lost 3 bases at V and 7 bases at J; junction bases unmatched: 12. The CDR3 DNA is TGCAGTGCTAGGGCCCACACGGGACTAGCGAGTAACATTCAGTACTTC. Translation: CSARAHTGLASNIQYF.

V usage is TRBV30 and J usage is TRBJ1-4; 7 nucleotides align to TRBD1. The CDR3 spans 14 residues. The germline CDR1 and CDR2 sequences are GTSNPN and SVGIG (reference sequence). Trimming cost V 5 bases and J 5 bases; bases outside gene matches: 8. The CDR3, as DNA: TGTGCCTGGGCAAAGGGGGCTAAGAATGAAAAACTGTTTTTT. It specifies CAWAKGAKNEKLFF.

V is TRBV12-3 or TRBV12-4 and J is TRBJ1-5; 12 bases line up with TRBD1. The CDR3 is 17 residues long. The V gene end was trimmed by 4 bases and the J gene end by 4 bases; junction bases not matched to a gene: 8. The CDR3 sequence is CASSYGTGGFRNQPQHF. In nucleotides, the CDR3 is TGTGCCAGCAGTTACGGGACAGGGGGCTTTAGGAATCAGCCCCAGCATTTT.

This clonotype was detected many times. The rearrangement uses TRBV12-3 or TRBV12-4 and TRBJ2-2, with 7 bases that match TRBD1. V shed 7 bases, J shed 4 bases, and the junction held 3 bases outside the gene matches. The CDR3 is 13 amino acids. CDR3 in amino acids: CASTGQVTGELFF. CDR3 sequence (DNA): TGTGCCAGCACCGGACAGGTCACCGGGGAGCTGTTTTTT.

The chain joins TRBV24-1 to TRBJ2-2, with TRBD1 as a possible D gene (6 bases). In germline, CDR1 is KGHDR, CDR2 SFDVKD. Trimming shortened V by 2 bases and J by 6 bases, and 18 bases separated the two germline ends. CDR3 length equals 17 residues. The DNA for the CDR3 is TGTGCCACCAGTGATTCCACCGGGACACGGAATTCCGGGGAGCTGTTTTTT. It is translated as CATSDSTGTRNSGELFF.

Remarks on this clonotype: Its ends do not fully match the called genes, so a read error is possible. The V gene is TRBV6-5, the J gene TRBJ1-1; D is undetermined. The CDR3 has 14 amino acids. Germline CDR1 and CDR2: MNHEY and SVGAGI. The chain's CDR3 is CASTSVGVNTEAFF. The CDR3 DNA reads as TGTGCCAGCACCTCAGTCGGGGTGAATACTGAAGCTTTCTTT.

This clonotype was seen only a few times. The CDR3 protein is CASSLVKGLRYEQYF. The CDR3 DNA reads as TGTGCCAGCAGCTTAGTTAAGGGGCTTAGGTACGAGCAGTACTTC. The genes are TRBV7-9 and TRBJ2-7, with D perhaps matching TRBD1 (5 bases). Trimming removed 1 base at V and 4 bases at J, with 14 bases between. The CDR3 has 15 amino acids. Germline V CDR1 and CDR2: SEHNR, FQNEAQ (reference sequence).

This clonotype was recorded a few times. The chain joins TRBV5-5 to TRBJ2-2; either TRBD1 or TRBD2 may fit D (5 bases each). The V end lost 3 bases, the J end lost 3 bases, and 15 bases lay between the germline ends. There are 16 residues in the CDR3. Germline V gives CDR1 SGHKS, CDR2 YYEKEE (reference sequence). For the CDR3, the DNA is TGTGCCAGCAGCTCCCAGGGAGCCTCTGACACCGGGGAGCTGTTTTTT. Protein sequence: CASSSQGASDTGELFF. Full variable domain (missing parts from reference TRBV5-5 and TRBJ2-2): DAGVTQSPTHLIKTRGQQVTLRCSPISGHKSVSWYQQVLGQGPQFIFQYYEKEERGRGNFPDRFSARQFPNYSSELNVNALLLGDSALYLCASSSQGASDTGELFFGEGSRLTVL.

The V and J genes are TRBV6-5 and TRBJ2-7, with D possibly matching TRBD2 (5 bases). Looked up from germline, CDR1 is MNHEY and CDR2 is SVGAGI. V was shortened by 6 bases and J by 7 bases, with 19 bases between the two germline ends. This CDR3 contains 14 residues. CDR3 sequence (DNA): TGTGCCAGCAGCTCTTCCTGGACTGCGGGTGAGCAGTACTTC. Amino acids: CASSSSWTAGEQYF.

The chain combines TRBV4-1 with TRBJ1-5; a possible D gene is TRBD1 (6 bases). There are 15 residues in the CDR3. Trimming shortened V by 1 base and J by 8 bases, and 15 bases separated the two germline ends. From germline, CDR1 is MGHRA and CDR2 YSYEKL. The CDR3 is CASSQGRGGHEPQHF. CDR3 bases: TGCGCCAGCAGCCAAGGCAGGGGTGGACATGAGCCCCAGCATTTT.

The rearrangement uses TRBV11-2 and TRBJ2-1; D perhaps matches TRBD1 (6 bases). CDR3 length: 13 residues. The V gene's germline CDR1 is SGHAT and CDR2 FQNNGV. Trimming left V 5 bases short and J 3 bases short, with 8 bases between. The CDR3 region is CASSAQGYNEQFF. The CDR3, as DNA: TGTGCCAGCAGCGCACAGGGCTACAATGAGCAGTTCTTC.

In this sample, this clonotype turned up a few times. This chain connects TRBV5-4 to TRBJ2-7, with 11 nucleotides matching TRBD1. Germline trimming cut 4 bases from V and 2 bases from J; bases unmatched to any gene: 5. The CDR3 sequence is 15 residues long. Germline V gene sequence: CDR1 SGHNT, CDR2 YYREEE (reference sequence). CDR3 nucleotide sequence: TGTGCCAGCAGCCACCGGACAGGGGGCCCCTACGAGCAGTACTTC. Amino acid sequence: CASSHRTGGPYEQYF.

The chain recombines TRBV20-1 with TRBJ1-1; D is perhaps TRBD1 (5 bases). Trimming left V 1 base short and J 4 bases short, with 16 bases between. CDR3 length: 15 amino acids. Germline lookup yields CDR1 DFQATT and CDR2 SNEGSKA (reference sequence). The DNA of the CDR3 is TGCAGTGCTAGAGCTGGGAGTGATGGGGGCACTGAAGCTTTCTTT. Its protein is CSARAGSDGGTEAFF.

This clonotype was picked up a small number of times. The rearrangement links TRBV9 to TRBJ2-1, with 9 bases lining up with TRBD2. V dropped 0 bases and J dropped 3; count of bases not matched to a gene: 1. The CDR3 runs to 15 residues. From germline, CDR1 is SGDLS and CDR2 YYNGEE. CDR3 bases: TGTGCCAGCAGCGTAGATAGCGGGAGCTACAATGAGCAGTTCTTC. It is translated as CASSVDSGSYNEQFF.

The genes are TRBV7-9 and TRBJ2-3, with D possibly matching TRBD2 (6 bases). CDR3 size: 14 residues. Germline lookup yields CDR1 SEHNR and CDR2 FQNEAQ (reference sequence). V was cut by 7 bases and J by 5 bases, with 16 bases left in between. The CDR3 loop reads CASTRAGGGDTQYF. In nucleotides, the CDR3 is TGTGCCAGCACCCGAGCGGGTGGGGGAGATACGCAGTATTTT. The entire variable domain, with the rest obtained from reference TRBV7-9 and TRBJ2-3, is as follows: DTGVSQNPRHKITKRGQNVTFRCDPISEHNRLYWYRQTLGQGPEFLTYFQNEAQLEKSRLLSDRFSAERPKGSFSTLEIQRTEQGDSAMYLCASTRAGGGDTQYFGPGTRLTVL.

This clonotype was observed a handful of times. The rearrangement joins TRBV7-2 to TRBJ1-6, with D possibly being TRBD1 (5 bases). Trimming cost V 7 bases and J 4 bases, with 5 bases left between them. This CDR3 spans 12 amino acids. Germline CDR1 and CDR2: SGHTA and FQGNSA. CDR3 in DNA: TGTGCCAGCACAGGGTATAATTCACCCCTCCACTTT. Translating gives CASTGYNSPLHF.

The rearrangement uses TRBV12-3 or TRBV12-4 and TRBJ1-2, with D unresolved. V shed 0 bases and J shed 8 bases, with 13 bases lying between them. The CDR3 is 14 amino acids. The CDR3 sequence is CASSLAPGREGYTF. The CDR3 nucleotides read TGTGCCAGCAGTTTAGCGCCGGGGAGAGAGGGCTACACCTTC.

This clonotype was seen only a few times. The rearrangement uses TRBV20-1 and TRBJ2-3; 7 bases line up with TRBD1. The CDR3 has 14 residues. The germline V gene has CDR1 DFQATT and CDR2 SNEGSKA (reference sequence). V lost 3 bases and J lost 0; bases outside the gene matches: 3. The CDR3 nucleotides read TGCAGTGCTAGGGGACAGCGTAGCACAGATACGCAGTATTTT. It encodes CSARGQRSTDTQYF.

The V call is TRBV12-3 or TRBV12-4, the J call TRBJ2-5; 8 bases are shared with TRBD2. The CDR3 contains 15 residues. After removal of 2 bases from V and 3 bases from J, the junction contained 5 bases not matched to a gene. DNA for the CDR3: TGTGCCAGCAGTTTACCTGTTAGCGGGGAAGAGACCCAGTACTTC. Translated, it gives CASSLPVSGEETQYF.